Listed below are T cell receptor beta chains from one sample, sequenced in a study of cytomegalovirus exposure and HLA in healthy donors. The protocol was immunoSEQ multiplex PCR, while the TCRdb copy is restricted to in-frame clones and leaves out a portion. The sample consists of more than 85,000 clones, around 63% of them appearing once. Sequences were obtained from PBMCs. All receptors derive from a human donor in good health. The CDR3 runs from the conserved cysteine through the conserved F or W.

>TRBJ1-3|TRBV7-6
CASSLGRARTGNTIYF
>TRBJ2-3|TRBV7-2
CASSSRFTQYF
>TRBJ1-1|TRBV10-3
CAISEYLGGTEAFF
>TRBJ2-5|TRBV4-1
CASSRGLALGFQETQYF
>TRBJ1-4|TRBV7-9
CASSLAMGLQGDEKLFF
>TRBJ1-1|TRBV7-8
CASSLAVGGWDTEAFF
>TRBJ2-7|TRBV5-1
CASRRARNSYEQYF
>TRBJ2-3|TRBV14
CASSPAARGFYTDTQYF
>TRBJ2-3|TRBV14
CASSHWTGSGTDTQYF
>TRBJ1-1|TRBV6-5
CASSYSSRGGTEAFF
>TRBJ1-4|TRBV19
CASSIRRQGGEKLFF
>TRBJ1-4|TRBV28
CATKNSAGGYGKLFF
>TRBJ2-3|TRBV28
CASSPGRGRAGEDTQYF
>TRBJ1-1|TRBV5-1
CASTNRGNTEAFF
>TRBJ2-3|TRBV28
CASSLVGGPNTDTQYF
>TRBJ2-5|TRBV7-8
CASSLDWREGYKTQYF
>TRBJ2-7|TRBV6-1
CASSERTPVLRDRGFYEQYF
>TRBJ2-7|TRBV5-1
CASSPGGTSGLPYEQYF
>NA|TRBV5-6
CASRKRTSGTSGRSYEQYF
>TRBJ2-3|TRBV7-8
CASSLVGTTDTQYF
>TRBJ2-7|TRBV7-2
CASSRTGGPAYEQYF
>TRBJ2-1|TRBV2
CASSGDDIGDRGTSGRITNEQFF
>TRBJ2-7|TRBV7-9
CSSSPSSYEQYF
>TRBJ2-5|TRBV6-6
CASIYGQGAETQYF
>TRBJ1-2|TRBV30
CAWSVGPAAYGYTF
>TRBJ2-7|TRBV29-1
CSVEGLGFYEQYF
>TRBJ2-7|TRBV9
CAHVAGGSYEQYF
>TRBJ2-7|TRBV9
CASSAGVRYEQYF
>TRBJ2-1|TRBV2
CASSEALRLAPRDEQFF
>TRBJ1-5|TRBV27
CASSLFAEGYQPQHF